The source of this T cell receptor beta chain is a study of blood T cell repertoires in COVID-19. TCRdb keeps only in-frame clones here, not all; method: immunoSEQ multiplex PCR. The data hold around 71,000 clones, with around 85% observed a single time. The CDR3 is 14 amino acids. Germline V lookup: CDR1 SGDLS, CDR2 YYNGEE. V gave up 4 bases and J gave up 6 bases, with 17 bases separating them. The sequencing input was peripheral blood. This TCR derives from a man aged 80 or over with acute or convalescent COVID-19. The chain couples TRBV9 to TRBJ2-7; D possibly corresponds to TRBD1 (5 bases). The CDR3 region is CASSPTQGPGEQYF. For the CDR3, the DNA is TGTGCCAGCAGCCCAACCCAGGGTCCGGGCGAGCAGTACTTC.